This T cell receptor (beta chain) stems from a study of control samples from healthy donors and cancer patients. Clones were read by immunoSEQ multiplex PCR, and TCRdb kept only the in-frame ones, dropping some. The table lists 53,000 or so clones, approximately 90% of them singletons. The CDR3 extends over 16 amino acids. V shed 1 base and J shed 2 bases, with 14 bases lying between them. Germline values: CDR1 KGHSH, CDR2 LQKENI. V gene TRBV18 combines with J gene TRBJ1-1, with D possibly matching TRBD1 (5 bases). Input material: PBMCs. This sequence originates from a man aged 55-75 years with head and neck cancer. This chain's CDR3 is CASSPRTGIRNTEAFF. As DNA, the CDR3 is TGTGCCAGCTCACCACGTACAGGCATCAGAAACACTGAAGCTTTCTTT.